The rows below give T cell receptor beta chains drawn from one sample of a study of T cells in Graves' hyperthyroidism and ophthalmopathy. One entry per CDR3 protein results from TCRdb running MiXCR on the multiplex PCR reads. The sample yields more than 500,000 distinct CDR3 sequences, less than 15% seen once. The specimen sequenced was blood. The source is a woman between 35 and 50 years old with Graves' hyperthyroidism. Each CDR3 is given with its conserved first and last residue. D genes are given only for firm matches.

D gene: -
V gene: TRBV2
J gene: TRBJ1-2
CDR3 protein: CASSVFTTNYGYTF

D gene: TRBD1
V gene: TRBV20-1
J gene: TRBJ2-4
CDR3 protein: CSAPDRDRGLGNIQYF

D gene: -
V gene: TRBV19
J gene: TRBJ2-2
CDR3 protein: CASSQVGGVGELFF

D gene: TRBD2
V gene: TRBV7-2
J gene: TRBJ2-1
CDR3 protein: CASSSPAHQGGVTSGSSYNEQFF

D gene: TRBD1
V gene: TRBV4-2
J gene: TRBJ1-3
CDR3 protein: CASSQDTEGQGGNTIYF

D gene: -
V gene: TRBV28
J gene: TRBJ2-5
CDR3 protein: CASSPLWGRQETQYF

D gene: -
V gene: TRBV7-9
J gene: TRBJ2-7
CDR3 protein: CASSLYPNGAYEQYF

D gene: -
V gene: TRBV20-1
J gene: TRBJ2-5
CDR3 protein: CSAREGAGETQYF

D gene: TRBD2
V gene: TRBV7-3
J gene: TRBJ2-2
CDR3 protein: CASSPTSGGENTGELFF

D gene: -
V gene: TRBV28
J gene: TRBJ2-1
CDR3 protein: CASSLPRGEQFF

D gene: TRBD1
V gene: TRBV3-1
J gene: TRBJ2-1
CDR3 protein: CASSHTGTGSFGEQFF

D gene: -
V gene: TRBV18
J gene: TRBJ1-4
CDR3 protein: CASSPPIGELNEKLFF

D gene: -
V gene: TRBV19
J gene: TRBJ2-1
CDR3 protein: CASSMLGTSYNEQFF

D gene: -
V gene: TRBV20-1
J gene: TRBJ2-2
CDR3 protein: CSARQGGRDTGELFF

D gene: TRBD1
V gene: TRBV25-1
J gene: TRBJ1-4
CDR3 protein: CASRDRATNEKLFF

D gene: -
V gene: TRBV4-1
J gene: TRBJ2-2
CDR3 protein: CASSQDRAKQSSGELFF

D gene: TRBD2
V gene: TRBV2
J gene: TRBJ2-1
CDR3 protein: CASSPQREENYNEQFF

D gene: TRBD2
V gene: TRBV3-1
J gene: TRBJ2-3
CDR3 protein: CASSSRTSRNTDTQYF